The 17 T cell receptor beta chains listed next were all sequenced from one sample in a study of blood T cell repertoires in COVID-19. Profiled with immunoSEQ multiplex PCR; TCRdb holds only in-frame clones, not every one. The table shows 250,000 to 350,000 clones, with less than 90% occurring only once. The material sequenced was peripheral blood. These receptor sequences come from a woman aged 70-85 years with COVID-19, enrolled during active disease.

The chain has TRBV5-8 and TRBJ2-1; a weak D match, TRBD2 (7 bases). There are 15 residues in the CDR3. V was pared by 0 bases and J by 7 bases, with 14 bases between. Germline V gene lookup returns CDR1 SGHTS and CDR2 YDEGEE. CDR3 sequence (DNA): TGTGCCAGCAGCTTGGTGGGGGGGCCTAGGAATGAGCAGTTCTTC. Amino acids: CASSLVGGPRNEQFF.

CDR3 loop: CASSRRDRGPYEQYF. In DNA, the CDR3 is TGTGCCAGCAGCCGTAGGGACAGGGGCCCCTACGAGCAGTACTTC. The chain is built from TRBV5-4 and TRBJ2-7; 10 bases agree with TRBD1. CDR3 size: 15 residues. From germline, CDR1 is SGHNT and CDR2 YYREEE (reference sequence). The trim removed 4 bases at V and 2 bases at J, leaving 6 bases unmatched.

This clone has just one count. The rearrangement uses TRBV4-3 and TRBJ2-5; D is perhaps TRBD2 (6 bases). Germline CDR1 and CDR2: LGHNA and YSLEER. The CDR3 is 14 residues long. The V end lost 0 bases, the J end lost 7 bases, and 12 bases lay between the germline ends. Written as DNA, the CDR3 is TGCGCCAGCAGCCAAGATTTGATCGGGGGGACCCAGTACTTC. Its protein product is CASSQDLIGGTQYF.

This chain links TRBV18 with TRBJ2-1; D remains ambiguous. CDR3 size: 13 residues. Germline CDR1 is KGHSH and CDR2 is LQKENI. V was clipped by 3 bases and J by 4 bases, with 7 bases between them. The chain's CDR3 is CASSPYGYNEQFF. The CDR3 DNA sequence: TGTGCCAGCTCACCGTACGGGTACAATGAGCAGTTCTTC.

This chain links TRBV4-2 with TRBJ1-2; a possible D gene is TRBD1 (5 bases). The CDR3 runs 15 residues. The germline V gene has CDR1 LGHNA and CDR2 YNFKEQ. Between the trimmed V and J ends, which lost 0 bases and 1 base, there was a span of 9 bases. The CDR3 here is CASSQDLGGNYGYTF. The CDR3 DNA sequence: TGTGCCAGCAGCCAAGATTTGGGGGGTAACTATGGCTACACCTTC.

The gene calls are TRBV7-2 and TRBJ1-1; D is ambiguous. This CDR3 is built from 14 residues. From germline, CDR1 is SGHTA and CDR2 FQGNSA. V was trimmed by 7 bases and J by 4 bases, leaving 16 bases between them. CDR3 sequence reads: CASKQRHVGTEAFF. The DNA of the CDR3 is TGTGCCAGCAAACAGCGGCACGTGGGCACTGAAGCTTTCTTT.

The chain couples TRBV2 to TRBJ1-2; D is unclear. The CDR3 length is 14 residues. Trimming removed 7 bases at V and 3 bases at J, with 15 bases between. The germline CDR1 and CDR2 sequences are SNHLY and FYNNEI. The CDR3 sequence: CASTPGATYYGYTF. The CDR3 coding sequence is TGTGCCAGCACCCCAGGCGCTACCTACTATGGCTACACCTTC.

The rearrangement joins TRBV21-1 to TRBJ1-2; the D segment call TRBD1 is taken from the table without a DNA check. TRBV21-1 is a pseudogene segment. The CDR3 is 15 amino acids. The CDR3 bases are TGTGCCAGCAGCAAAGCGTCCCGCAGGGGGAATGGCTACACCTTC. Translation gives CASSKASRRGNGYTF.

The V gene is TRBV3-1 (or the pseudogene TRBV3-2), the J gene TRBJ2-6; 7 positions match TRBD1. Germline V gene data show CDR1 as LGHDT and CDR2 as YNNKEL (reference sequence). V lost 4 bases and J lost 3; bases outside the gene matches: 6. The CDR3 consists of 16 residues. The chain's CDR3 is CASSLTGVGGANVLTF. The CDR3, as DNA: TGTGCCAGCAGCCTAACAGGGGTTGGTGGGGCCAACGTCCTGACTTTC.

The V call is TRBV15, the J call TRBJ1-1; D unclear. Germline CDR1 and CDR2: LNHNV and YYDKDF (reference sequence). The V end was cut by 2 bases, the J end by 4 bases, with 11 bases between. The length of the CDR3 is 14 residues. In nucleotides, the CDR3 is TGTGCCACCAGCAGATATGGAGACGGCACTGAAGCTTTCTTT. It codes for CATSRYGDGTEAFF.

The chain is built from TRBV7-9 and TRBJ1-2; D is perhaps TRBD1 (5 bases). Germline V gene lookup returns CDR1 SEHNR and CDR2 FQNEAQ (reference sequence). Trimming left V 6 bases short and J 1 base short, with 18 bases between. This CDR3 has 16 amino acids. CDR3 in amino acids: CASSRTQETFNYGYTF. As DNA, the CDR3 is TGTGCCAGCAGTCGTACACAGGAGACTTTTAACTATGGCTACACCTTC.

The chain has TRBV10-3 and TRBJ1-5; D is unclear. This CDR3 region has 12 residues. The V and J ends lost 3 bases and 5 bases respectively, with 5 bases between them. The germline V gene has CDR1 ENHRY and CDR2 SYGVKD. In DNA form, the CDR3 reads TGTGCCATCAGTGACAGGTATCAGCCCCAGCATTTT. This translates into CAISDRYQPQHF.

J is TRBJ2-7 and V is TRBV19, with 7 positions matching TRBD1. This CDR3 comprises 16 residues. Looked up from germline, CDR1 is LNHDA and CDR2 is SQIVND (reference sequence). V lost 1 base and J lost 2; bases outside the gene matches: 8. The CDR3 region has the DNA TGTGCCAGTAGTATAGGGATCCAGGGGGTAGCCTACGAGCAGTACTTC. It yields the protein CASSIGIQGVAYEQYF.

V gene TRBV7-9 combines with J gene TRBJ2-5; 7 bases fit TRBD1. The CDR3 is 14 amino acids. In germline, CDR1 is SEHNR, CDR2 FQNEAQ (reference sequence). V gave up 3 bases and J gave up 3 bases; unmatched junction bases: 4. DNA for the CDR3: TGTGCCAGCAGCTTGTTGACAGGGAAAGAGACCCAGTACTTC. This gives the protein CASSLLTGKETQYF.

The CDR3: CASSVRTGGNYGYTF. The CDR3 nucleotides are TGTGCCAGTAGTGTTCGGACAGGGGGCAACTATGGCTACACCTTC. The V and J genes are TRBV19 and TRBJ1-2; 11 bases are a match to TRBD1. Germline V gene lookup returns CDR1 LNHDA and CDR2 SQIVND (reference sequence). This CDR3 spans 15 amino acids. The J segment lost 2 bases and the V segment lost 5 bases, leaving 4 bases of the junction unmatched.

V is TRBV9 and J is TRBJ1-3, with no clear D. This CDR3 is built from 16 residues. The germline V gene has CDR1 SGDLS and CDR2 YYNGEE. Trimming took 0 bases from V and 0 from J, leaving 10 bases between them. The CDR3 DNA follows: TGTGCCAGCAGCGTAGGAGGCAGTCTCTCTGGAAACACCATATATTTT. It encodes CASSVGGSLSGNTIYF.

The chain couples TRBV6-5 to TRBJ1-1, with D possibly matching TRBD1 (6 bases). V lost 0 bases and J lost 10, with 12 bases in between. There are 13 residues in the CDR3. Germline CDR1 MNHEY, CDR2 SVGAGI. CDR3 sequence: CASSYSGWGPAFF. The DNA of the CDR3 is TGTGCCAGCAGTTACTCTGGGTGGGGGCCAGCTTTCTTT.